The sequence of this TCR beta chain was determined in a study of Ad26.COV2.S vaccination and SARS-CoV-2 variants listed by TCRdb under 2021. Background for the entire study: Vaccine-arm donors were drawn from COV1001, a multicentre, randomized, double-blind, placebo-controlled phase I-IIa trial of Ad26.COV2.S in healthy adults. Dosing of Ad26.COV2.S was intramuscular, at either 5x10^10 or 1x10^11 viral particles, delivered as one shot or as two shots spaced 56 days apart. TCRbeta repertoire sequencing served as the tool for gauging how specific and how broad the SARS-CoV-2-reactive T cell receptors were following Ad26.COV2.S vaccination. A total of approximately 30 samples were included in the TCR-sequenced set, comprising some 20 Ad26.COV2.S vaccine recipients, 5 placebo recipients and 8 SARS-CoV-2 convalescent individuals. Trial participants were randomized into five groups of five, in which low-dose or high-dose Ad26.COV2.S was given once or twice, or placebo was given on both occasions. Blinding of investigators to trial group allocation was maintained during experiments and outcome assessment.

The immunoSEQ Assay was the method used to sequence TCRbeta CDR3 regions. After extraction, genomic DNA underwent amplification by bias-controlled multiplex PCR, followed by high-throughput sequencing. The authors' pipeline ran thus. To quantify the absolute abundance of each unique TCRbeta CDR3 region, sequences were collapsed and filtered. T cell fraction was estimated by normalization of TCRbeta template counts to usable DNA, with usable DNA being measured through amplification of reference genes present in all nucleated cells. Repertoire TCRs were annotated as SARS-CoV-2-specific by exact matching of V gene, CDR3 amino acid sequence and J gene to a known reactive TCR set. The reference SARS-CoV-2 TCR set was obtained from MIRA and was filtered for enrichment in COVID-19-positive ImmuneCODE repertoires, whereby public or cross-reactive TCRs were removed. Based on the MIRA antigens, annotated TCRs were further analysed at the level of specific ORF or position within ORF. Depth was the summed frequency of annotated unique rearrangements, while breadth was defined as annotated unique rearrangements over total unique productive rearrangements. TCR breadth was compared between groups using two-sided Wilcoxon rank-sum tests. TCRdb stores this immuneACCESS table with in-frame sequences only. Part of the clones is absent; in the studies checked, under half of the shortfall reflects unresolved V genes, and no reason is known for the rest. The DNA gave D and trimming, while V, J and clone size come from that table. Present in this sample are about 440,000 clones, less than 95% of which were seen just once. The ten largest clones take up roughly 4.3% of the sample.

Summary of the overall study and its limitations: Spike-specific TCR breadth was higher in Ad26.COV2.S recipients than in placebo recipients (P = 0.0014). The authors noted that total T cell responses may have been underestimated by the TCR breadth and depth analyses. After vaccination, spike-specific CD8+ and CD4+ T cell responses were reported to show substantial breadth. The study was not powered for comparison of responses between vaccine doses or regimens. Comparable non-spike TCR breadth was observed between vaccine and placebo recipients, consistent with only spike being contained in the vaccine.

Details on this clone: The antigen this receptor binds is unknown. No base quality information exists; no much larger clone differs at one position.

The sample's treatment or condition label, in plain terms: over 15 received Ad26.COV2.S at low or high dose, single or two shots; about 5 received placebo; per-sample allocation not given. Repertoires of vaccine and placebo recipients were sequenced from samples taken on day 63 after the first injection. In Cohort 1b, around 23 adults aged 18-55 years were enrolled at a single site in Boston, USA, between 29 July and 7 August 2020. Ad26.COV2.S was a replication-incompetent adenovirus type 26 vector that expressed a prefusion-stabilized SARS-CoV-2 spike protein derived from the original Wuhan strain. Its CDR3 holds 13 amino acids, cysteine through phenylalanine. Only the CDR3 DNA stays, 39 bases, in frame from base 1. Looking up the germline V gene yields CDR1 SNHLY and CDR2 FYNNEI. V is clipped by 3 bases and J by 4 bases, and the sequence between their germline boundaries is 9 bases long.

The material sequenced was peripheral blood, taken in a trial of Ad26.COV2.S vaccine versus placebo. The receptor chain draws on TRBV2 and TRBJ1-2, with the D gene call left open. The sequence derives from a person between 18 and 65 years old who received the Ad26.COV2.S COVID-19 vaccine or a placebo. The CDR3 amino acid sequence is: CASSEGTSYGYTF. The bases are TGTGCCAGCAGTGAGGGCACGTCCTATGGCTACACCTTC.